This entry is about one T cell receptor (beta chain). Distinct nucleotide sequences in the sample also encode this CDR3. The entry originates in a study of OX40 agonist ivuxolimab in advanced cancers. Study overall: Enrolled patients in dose escalation had cancers that were hepatocellular carcinoma, melanoma, renal cell or head and neck cancer. People who had prior anti-PD-1, anti-PD-L1 or anti-CTLA-4 therapy could take part, and under 45% had some.

The CDR3 loop spans 14 amino acids. Germline V CDR1 and CDR2: KGHSH, LQKENI. The ends were cut back, 0 bases at V and 4 bases at J, with 7 bases in the middle. The method was immunoSEQ multiplex PCR; TCRdb's version includes in-frame clones alone and lacks a portion of them. In the table there are under 90,000 clones, over 80% of which are singletons. This material consisted of CD4+ or CD8+ T cells sorted from blood, taken in a trial of the OX40 agonist ivuxolimab. This receptor was identified in an adult with an advanced solid tumor such as melanoma, head and neck, liver or kidney cancer. The chain carries TRBV18 and TRBJ1-5, with a weak D call TRBD1 (6 bases). The CDR3 DNA is TGTGCCAGCTCACCACCCCAGGGGAATCAGCCCCAGCATTTT. Translating it yields CASSPPQGNQPQHF.